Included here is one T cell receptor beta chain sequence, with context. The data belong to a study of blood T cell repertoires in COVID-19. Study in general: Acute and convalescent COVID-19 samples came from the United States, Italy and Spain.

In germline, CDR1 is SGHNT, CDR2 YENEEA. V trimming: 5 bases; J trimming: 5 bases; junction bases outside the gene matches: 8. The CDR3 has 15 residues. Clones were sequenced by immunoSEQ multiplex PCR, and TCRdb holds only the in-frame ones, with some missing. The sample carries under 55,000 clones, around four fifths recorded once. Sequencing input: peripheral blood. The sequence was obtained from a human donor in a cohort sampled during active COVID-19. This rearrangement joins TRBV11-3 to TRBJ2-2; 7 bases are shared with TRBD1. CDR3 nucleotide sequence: TGTGCCAGCAGCCCAGCGACAGGGAAGACCGGGGAGCTGTTTTTT. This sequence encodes CASSPATGKTGELFF.